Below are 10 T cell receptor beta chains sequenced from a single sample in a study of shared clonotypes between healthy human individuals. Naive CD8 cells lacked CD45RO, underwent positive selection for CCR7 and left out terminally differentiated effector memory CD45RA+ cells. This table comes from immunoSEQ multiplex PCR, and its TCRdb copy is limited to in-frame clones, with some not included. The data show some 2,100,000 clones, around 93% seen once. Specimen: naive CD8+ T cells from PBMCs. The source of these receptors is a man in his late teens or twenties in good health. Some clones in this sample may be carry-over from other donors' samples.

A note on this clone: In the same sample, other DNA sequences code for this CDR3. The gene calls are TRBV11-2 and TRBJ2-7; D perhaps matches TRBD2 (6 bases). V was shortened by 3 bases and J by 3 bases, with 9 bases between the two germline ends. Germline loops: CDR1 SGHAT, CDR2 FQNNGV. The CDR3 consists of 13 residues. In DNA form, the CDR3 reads TGTGCCAGCAGCTTCGGGACTGGCTACGAGCAGTACTTC. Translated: CASSFGTGYEQYF.

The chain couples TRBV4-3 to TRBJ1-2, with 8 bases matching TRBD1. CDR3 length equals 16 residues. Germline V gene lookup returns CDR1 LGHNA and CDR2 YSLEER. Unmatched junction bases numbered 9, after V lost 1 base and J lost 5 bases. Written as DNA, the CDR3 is TGCGCCAGCAGCCAAGGCTTAAGGACAGGGCAATATGGCTACACCTTC. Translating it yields CASSQGLRTGQYGYTF.

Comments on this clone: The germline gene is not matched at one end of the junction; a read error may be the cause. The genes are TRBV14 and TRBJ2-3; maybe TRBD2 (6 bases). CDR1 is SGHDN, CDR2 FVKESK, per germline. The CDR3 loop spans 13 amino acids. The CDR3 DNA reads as TGTGCCAGCAGCCAAGATCGGCGGGTGGGAGGAGATTTT. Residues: CASSQDRRVGGDF.

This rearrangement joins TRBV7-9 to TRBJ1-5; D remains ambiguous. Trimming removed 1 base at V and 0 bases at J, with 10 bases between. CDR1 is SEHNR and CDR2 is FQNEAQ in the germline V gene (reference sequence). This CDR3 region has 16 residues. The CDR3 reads CASSLERGSSNQPQHF. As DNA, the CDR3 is TGTGCCAGCAGCTTAGAACGGGGATCTAGCAATCAGCCCCAGCATTTT.

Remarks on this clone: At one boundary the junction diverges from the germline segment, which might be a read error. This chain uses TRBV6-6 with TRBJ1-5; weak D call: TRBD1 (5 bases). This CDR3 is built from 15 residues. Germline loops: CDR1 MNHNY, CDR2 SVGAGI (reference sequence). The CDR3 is CAGSTRGEHNQPQHF. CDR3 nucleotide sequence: TGCGCTGGATCAACCCGGGGGGAACATAATCAGCCCCAGCATTTT.

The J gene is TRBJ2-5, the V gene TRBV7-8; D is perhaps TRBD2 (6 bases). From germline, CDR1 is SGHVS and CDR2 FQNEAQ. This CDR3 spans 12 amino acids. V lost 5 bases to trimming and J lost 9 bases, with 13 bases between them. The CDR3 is CASSPDGGSQYF. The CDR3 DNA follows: TGTGCCAGCAGCCCCGATGGGGGGTCCCAGTACTTC.

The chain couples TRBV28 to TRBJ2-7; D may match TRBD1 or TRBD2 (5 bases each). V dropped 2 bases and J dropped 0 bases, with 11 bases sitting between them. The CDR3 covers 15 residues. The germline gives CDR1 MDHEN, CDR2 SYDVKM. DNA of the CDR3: TGTGCCAGCAGTTTACGGGACGGAAGCTCCTACGAGCAGTACTTC. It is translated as CASSLRDGSSYEQYF.

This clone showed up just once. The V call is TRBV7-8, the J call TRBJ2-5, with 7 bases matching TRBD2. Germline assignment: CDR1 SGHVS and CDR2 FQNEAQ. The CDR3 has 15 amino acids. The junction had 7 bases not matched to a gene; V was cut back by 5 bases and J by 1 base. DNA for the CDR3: TGTGCCAGCAGCCAGCGGGACGGATTCCAAGAGACCCAGTACTTC. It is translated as CASSQRDGFQETQYF.

The CDR3: CASLHGGRASDTQYF. The CDR3 coding sequence is TGTGCCAGTCTACATGGAGGCAGGGCGTCAGATACGCAGTATTTT. The chain combines TRBV28 with TRBJ2-3, with D tentatively TRBD1 or TRBD2 (5 bases each). Trimming took off 9 bases at V and 4 bases at J, with 20 bases between the two ends. This CDR3 comprises 15 residues. The germline CDR1 and CDR2 sequences are MDHEN and SYDVKM.

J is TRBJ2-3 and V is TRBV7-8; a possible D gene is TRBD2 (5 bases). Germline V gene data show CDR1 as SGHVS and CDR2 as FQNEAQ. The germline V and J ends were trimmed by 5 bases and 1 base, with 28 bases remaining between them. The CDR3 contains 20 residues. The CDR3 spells CASSAPQLAGKGSGTDTQYF. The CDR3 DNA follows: TGTGCCAGCAGCGCGCCCCAACTGGCGGGTAAGGGATCTGGCACAGATACGCAGTATTTT. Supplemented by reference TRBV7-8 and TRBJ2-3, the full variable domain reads GAGVSQSPRYKVAKRGQDVALRCDPISGHVSLFWYQQALGQGPEFLTYFQNEAQLDKSGLPSDRFFAERPEGSVSTLKIQRTQQEDSAVYLCASSAPQLAGKGSGTDTQYFGPGTRLTVL.